The text below deals with one TCR beta chain. From germline, CDR1 is ENHRY and CDR2 SYGVKD. The CDR3 has 13 amino acids. V lost 2 bases and J 9 bases, leaving 11 bases between the germline ends. The method was immunoSEQ multiplex PCR; TCRdb's version includes in-frame clones alone and lacks a portion of them. The table has 310,000 or so clones, around 90% seen once. Residents of about two dozen US areas, aged roughly 18 to 90 years, made up the participants. Donors were grouped by their self-reported clinical history. The data originate from a study of blood T cell repertoires in COVID-19. Study at large: Samples of COVID-19 (acute and convalescent) were obtained from the United States, Italy and Spain.

The rearrangement uses TRBV10-3 and TRBJ1-5; D possibly corresponds to TRBD1 (5 bases). This clonotype was sampled from a woman aged 18 to 35 with acute COVID-19. Material: PBMCs or T cells enriched from blood (not recorded which). The CDR3 spells CAISEDSSGPQHF. CDR3 bases: TGTGCCATCAGTGAGGACAGCTCGGGGCCCCAGCATTTT.